This T cell receptor (beta chain) derives from a study of T cell clonality in common variable immunodeficiency. The CDR3 covers 16 residues. Trimming stripped 5 bases from V and 1 base from J, with 17 bases between. In germline, CDR1 is PRHDT, CDR2 FYEKMQ (reference sequence). This clone was found many times. Antigen: not known. The DNA ends 3 residues before the CDR3 does, and the rest of the CDR3 is filled in from the germline J gene. The assay was immunoSEQ multiplex PCR, and TCRdb's table has in-frame clones only and misses some. Sampling found some 53,000 clones, none seen once. Study results and limitations: T cell subpopulation sequencing would be needed to explain CVID clonality.

This receptor was taken from a person aged 18 to 75 in good health. The chain carries TRBV13 and TRBJ2-5, with D possibly being TRBD1 or TRBD2 (6 bases each). The sample consisted of peripheral blood mononuclear cells. CDR3 loop: CASSLRPGEVQETQYF. CDR3 bases read: TGTGCCAGCAGCCTACGGCCAGGGGAGGTCCAAGAGACC. The full variable domain, completed using reference TRBV13 and TRBJ2-5, is AAGVIQSPRHLIKEKRETATLKCYPIPRHDTVYWYQQGPGQDPQFLISFYEKMQSDKGSIPDRFSAQQFSDYHSELNMSSLELGDSALYFCASSLRPGEVQETQYFGPGTRLLVL.